The subject of this entry is one TCR beta chain. The antigen remains undetermined. This record comes from a study of cytomegalovirus exposure and HLA in healthy donors. Notes on the study in general: More than 150 TCR beta chains were listed as cytomegalovirus-associated.

PCR primers comprised 60 Vbeta and 13 Jbeta primers. Sequencing used immunoSEQ multiplex PCR; TCRdb keeps in-frame clones, though not all of them. The sample consists of 99,000 or so clones, around 84% of them appearing once. The CDR3 spans 15 residues. After removal of 8 bases from V and 0 bases from J, the junction contained 7 bases not matched to a gene. Germline V lookup: CDR1 SNHLY, CDR2 FYNNEI. This chain joins TRBV2 and TRBJ2-1; 7 bases align to TRBD1. The origin of this receptor is a man younger than 40 in good health and CMV-seronegative. Material for sequencing was PBMCs. In DNA form, the CDR3 reads TGTGCCAGCCGGCTAGGGGGCAGCTCCTACAATGAGCAGTTCTTC. It codes for CASRLGGSSYNEQFF.